The clone carrying this T cell receptor (beta chain) has at least ten counts. The SP2 primer and nested alpha and beta constant region primers amplified ligated cDNA in four rounds. In TCRdb, the UMI-ligation and nested PCR reads were re-called with MiXCR into one record per CDR3 protein. The sample shows some 25,000 distinct CDR3 sequences, roughly 5.2% of them seen only once. TCR cDNA received a 3' ligated oligonucleotide that carried a UMI. This sample stems from a study of naive and memory T cell subsets. The CDR3 is 13 amino acids. The germline CDR1 and CDR2 sequences are SQVTM and ANQGSEA. Trimming removed 6 bases from V and 3 bases from J; junction bases left unmatched: 5.

Material for sequencing was blood. This clonotype originated in an adult in good health. The chain has TRBV29-1 and TRBJ1-2, with 9 bases lining up with TRBD1. The CDR3 DNA sequence: TGCAGCGTCCCGGACAGGGGTTACTATGGCTACACCTTC. This sequence encodes CSVPDRGYYGYTF. Complete variable domain (other parts from reference TRBV29-1 and TRBJ1-2): SAVISQKPSRDICQRGTSLTIQCQVDSQVTMMFWYRQQPGQSLTLIATANQGSEATYESGFVIDKFPISRPNLTFSTLTVSNMSPEDSSIYLCSVPDRGYYGYTFGSGTRLTVV.